This T cell receptor beta chain is drawn from a study of chemoradiotherapy in HPV16-positive cancers. The wider study: Functional T-cell assays on a couple of HPV16-positive patients' cells defined candidate HPV-specific clones and common TCR motifs.

Some clones are missing from TCRdb's copy, which holds only in-frame ones; the method was immunoSEQ multiplex PCR. The table includes about 32,000 clones, about 87% detected once. CDR3 size: 17 residues. Germline V gene lookup returns CDR1 SSHAT and CDR2 FNYEAQ (reference sequence). Worth noting for this clone: What it recognizes is unknown. The junction does not match germline at one end; this may be a read error.

General study findings and limits: Candidate HPV-specific clones and E7-related TCR motifs grew in tumor during treatment. For HPV16-positive patients, expanding HPV-responsive T cells associated with longer recurrence-free survival.

Over chemoradiotherapy, repertoires were sampled more than once. Specimen: blood, collected from a patient who underwent chemoradiotherapy. This TCR derives from a human donor with HPV-associated anogenital cancer. The chain carries TRBV7-7 and TRBJ1-4; 12 bases agree with TRBD1. The CDR3 here is CASSPGTGGSTNEKLFF. CDR3 in DNA: TGTGCTAGCAGTCCAGGGACAGGGGGCAGTACTAATGAAAAACTGTTTTTT. Full variable domain (rest looked up from reference TRBV7-7 and TRBJ1-4): GAGVSQSPRYKVTKRGQDVTLRCDPISSHATLYWYQQALGQGPEFLTYFNYEAQPDKSGLPSDRFSAERPEGSISTLTIQRTEQRDSAMYRCASSPGTGGSTNEKLFFGSGTQLSVL.